The present TCR beta chain was sequenced within a study of T cells in tumors after PD-1 blockade. Looking at the study overall: During anti-PD-1 treatment, some patients continued daily vismodegib 150 mg. Mean per blood sample: 90,000 to 120,000 templates (24,679-257,772), 36,536 unique clonotypes.

Tumor or blood genomic DNA was sequenced, with inputs of about 550 ng to 6,004 ng. To note about this clone: Additional DNA sequences in this sample encode the identical CDR3.

Assay used: immunoSEQ multiplex PCR; TCRdb lists only in-frame clones, some missing. The sample comprises about 63,000 clones, roughly 70% of which are singletons, and approximately 4.5% rests with the top ten. With 3 bases clipped from V and 6 bases from J, the junction kept 7 bases outside the gene matches. The germline V gene encodes CDR1 GTSNPN and CDR2 SVGIG (reference sequence). The CDR3 sequence is 14 residues long. The TCR was taken from a human donor with basal cell carcinoma. The V and J genes are TRBV30 and TRBJ2-1; TRBD1 aligns across 8 bases. The sequencing here drew on PBMCs, taken after anti-PD-1 treatment. Here the CDR3 DNA reads TGTGCCTGGAGGCGGGACAGGAATAGCAATGAGCAGTTCTTC. Protein sequence: CAWRRDRNSNEQFF.